This passage covers 13 T cell receptor beta chains from one sample sequenced in a study of T cell repertoires in cytomegalovirus infection. MiXCR, applied by TCRdb to the reads, yields one record per CDR3 protein. The repertoire holds 150,000 to 200,000 distinct CDR3 sequences, roughly 18% seen once, with roughly 20% in the top ten. Sequencing was done on a sample of CD8+ T cells from PBMCs. These receptors were obtained from a human donor in good health (CMV status not recorded). Some clones in this sample may be carry-over from other donors' samples.

This clonotype has just a few counts. V usage is TRBV7-9 and J usage is TRBJ2-7; 9 nucleotides agree with TRBD1. J gave up 0 bases and V 2 bases, and 8 bases lay outside the gene matches. The CDR3 loop spans 17 amino acids. Germline values: CDR1 SEHNR, CDR2 FQNEAQ (reference sequence). The CDR3 spells CASSLPTRQGGSYEQYF. DNA of the CDR3: TGTGCCAGCAGCTTACCAACCCGACAGGGGGGCTCCTACGAGCAGTACTTC. Based on the CDR3 plus reference TRBV7-9 and TRBJ2-7, the full variable domain is DTGVSQNPRHKITKRGQNVTFRCDPISEHNRLYWYRQTLGQGPEFLTYFQNEAQLEKSRLLSDRFSAERPKGSFSTLEIQRTEQGDSAMYLCASSLPTRQGGSYEQYFGPGTRLTVT.

The chain couples TRBV27 to TRBJ2-1; a weak D match, TRBD1 (6 bases). Per germline, CDR1 MNHEY and CDR2 SMNVEV (reference sequence). V was trimmed by 2 bases and J by 8 bases, leaving 7 bases between them. This CDR3 comprises 12 residues. The CDR3 DNA is TGTGCCAGCAGTTTAGGGGGCTATGAGCAGTTCTTC. Translation: CASSLGGYEQFF.

The chain joins TRBV7-6 to TRBJ1-5; D is perhaps TRBD1 (6 bases). Trimming left V 0 bases short and J 2 bases short, with 11 bases between. Germline loops: CDR1 SGHVS, CDR2 FNYEAQ. The CDR3 consists of 16 residues. CDR3 sequence reads: CASSLAPGAGNQPQHF. CDR3 in DNA: TGTGCCAGCAGCTTAGCTCCAGGGGCGGGCAATCAGCCCCAGCATTTT.

This clonotype was observed a few times. The chain uses TRBV28 and TRBJ2-1; 7 positions agree with TRBD2. The junction had 9 bases not matched to a gene; V was cut back by 7 bases and J by 9 bases. Germline CDR1 MDHEN, CDR2 SYDVKM. The CDR3 runs to 13 residues. In DNA form, the CDR3 reads TGTGCCAGCACCCCCTCCGGGAGGTTTGAGCAGTTCTTC. Protein: CASTPSGRFEQFF.

This clonotype was recorded a few times. Written as DNA, the CDR3 is TGTGCCAGCAGCAAAGGGGGGGTGCACACCTACGAGCAGTACTTC. This gives the protein CASSKGGVHTYEQYF. J is TRBJ2-7 and V is TRBV9; TRBD2 might be the D (7 bases). The germline V gene encodes CDR1 SGDLS and CDR2 YYNGEE. This CDR3 has 15 residues. Trimming pared 4 bases from V and 2 bases from J, leaving 16 bases between.

This clonotype was seen a few times. The chain recombines TRBV7-8 with TRBJ2-5, with 8 bases aligning to TRBD2. In germline, CDR1 is SGHVS, CDR2 FQNEAQ. CDR3 length equals 14 residues. Losses at the gene ends were 5 bases for V and 5 bases for J; bases not matched to a gene: 7. CDR3 DNA sequence: TGTGCCAGCAGCCCTCGGGGGGGGCCGGAGACCCAGTACTTC. This codes for CASSPRGGPETQYF.

In this sample, this clonotype turned up a few times. This chain connects TRBV7-9 to TRBJ2-7; D possibly corresponds to TRBD1 (5 bases). CDR3 length equals 14 residues. V lost 5 bases to trimming and J lost 5 bases, with 16 bases between them. CDR1 SEHNR and CDR2 FQNEAQ come from the germline V gene (reference sequence). CDR3 nucleotides: TGTGCCAGCAGCCCCGACAGTCCCAGCCACGAGCAGTACTTC. Amino acids: CASSPDSPSHEQYF. The variable domain in full, with the rest retrieved from reference TRBV7-9 and TRBJ2-7, is DTGVSQNPRHKITKRGQNVTFRCDPISEHNRLYWYRQTLGQGPEFLTYFQNEAQLEKSRLLSDRFSAERPKGSFSTLEIQRTEQGDSAMYLCASSPDSPSHEQYFGPGTRLTVT.

In its sample, this clonotype was seen once. The chain is built from TRBV28 and TRBJ2-1, with D tentatively TRBD2 (6 bases). Trimming cost V 7 bases and J 0 bases, with 16 bases left between them. The CDR3 sequence is 16 residues long. Germline V gene data show CDR1 as MDHEN and CDR2 as SYDVKM. Written as DNA, the CDR3 is TGTGCCAGCACGTGGGGGGATCAGGCCTCCTACAATGAGCAGTTCTTC. It specifies CASTWGDQASYNEQFF.

Worth noting for this clonotype: Sequence at one end of the junction differs from germline and may be a read error. V is TRBV6-6 and J is TRBJ2-2; D remains ambiguous. In germline, CDR1 is MNHNY, CDR2 SVGAGI (reference sequence). This CDR3 contains 11 residues. The CDR3 DNA follows: TGTGACAGCACCAGGAGTGTGGAGCTGTTTTTT. This sequence encodes CDSTRSVELFF.

This sequence joins TRBV28 and TRBJ1-5; D unclear. The CDR3 runs to 15 residues. Trimming stripped 3 bases from V and 2 bases from J, with 11 bases between. The germline V gene has CDR1 MDHEN and CDR2 SYDVKM. As DNA, the CDR3 is TGTGCCAGCAGTTTTGGGCAATGGGGCAATCAGCCCCAGCATTTT. Translating gives CASSFGQWGNQPQHF.

The chain recombines TRBV28 with TRBJ1-1; D is unclear. V lost 6 bases to trimming and J lost 2 bases, with 16 bases between them. Per the germline V gene, CDR1 is MDHEN and CDR2 is SYDVKM. This CDR3 is built from 15 residues. The CDR3 DNA reads TGTGCCAGCAGAAAAGGGATCCTGGCTAACACTGAAGCTTTCTTT. This gives the protein CASRKGILANTEAFF.

This chain uses TRBV4-1 with TRBJ2-1; D not resolved. V lost 3 bases and J lost 6, with 6 bases in between. The germline V gene has CDR1 MGHRA and CDR2 YSYEKL. The CDR3 runs to 12 residues. The CDR3 spells CASSHLSNEQFF. The CDR3 region has the DNA TGCGCCAGCAGCCATCTCAGCAATGAGCAGTTCTTC.

The rearrangement joins TRBV10-3 to TRBJ1-5; no clear D gene. CDR1 ENHRY and CDR2 SYGVKD come from the germline V gene. The CDR3 contains 17 residues. The V end was cut by 3 bases, the J end by 1 base, with 16 bases between. The CDR3 sequence is CAISDPDDEGSNQPQHF. The CDR3 nucleotides read TGTGCCATCAGTGATCCTGACGACGAGGGAAGCAATCAGCCCCAGCATTTT.